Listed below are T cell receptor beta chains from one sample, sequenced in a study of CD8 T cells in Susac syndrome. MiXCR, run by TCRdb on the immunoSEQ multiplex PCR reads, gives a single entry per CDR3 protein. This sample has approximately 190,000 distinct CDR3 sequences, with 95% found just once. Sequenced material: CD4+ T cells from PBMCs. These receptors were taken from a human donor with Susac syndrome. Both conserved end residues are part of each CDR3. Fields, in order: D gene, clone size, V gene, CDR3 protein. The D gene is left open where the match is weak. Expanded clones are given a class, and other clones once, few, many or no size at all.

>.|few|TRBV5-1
CASSLAGTDTQYF
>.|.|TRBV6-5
CASSPQAAWIGIQYF
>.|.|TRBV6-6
CASRLAANYGYTF
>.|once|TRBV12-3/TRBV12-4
CASSSWGNQETQYF
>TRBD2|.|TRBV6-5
CASSSPRRGSSYEQYF
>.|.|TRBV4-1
CASTLWPSSYNEQFF
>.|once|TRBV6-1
CASSELSHRNNEQFF
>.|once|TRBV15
CATSRGRTLYGYTF
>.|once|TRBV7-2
CASTVTGPYEQYF
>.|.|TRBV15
CATSRDRQRDYGYTF
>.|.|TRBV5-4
CASSARGSYNEQFF
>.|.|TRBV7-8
CASSLRGSGYTF
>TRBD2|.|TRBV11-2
CASSLALGWGTSPGELFF
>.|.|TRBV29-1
CSVDSRTNEKLFF
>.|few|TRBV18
CASSPDGSYEQYF
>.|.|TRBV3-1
CASSQGSRTSDTQYF
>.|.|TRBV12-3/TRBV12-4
CASSSRLEQFF
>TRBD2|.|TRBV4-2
CASSQESLAGGRNEQFF
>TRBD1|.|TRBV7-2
CASSLGQGASQTMGEQYF
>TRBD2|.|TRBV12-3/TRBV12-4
CASTRSGGVGEQFF
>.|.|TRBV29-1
CSVPRDVIRQPQHF
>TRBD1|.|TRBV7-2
CASSLAGTDVSGAFF
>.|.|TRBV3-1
CASSRSGGSGKAFF
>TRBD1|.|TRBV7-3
CASSLVGRGLNSPLHF
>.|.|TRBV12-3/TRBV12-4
CASTLFSGNQETQYF
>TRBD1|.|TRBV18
CASSPLATGRETQYF
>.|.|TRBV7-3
CASSFDTPNTGELFF
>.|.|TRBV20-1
CSAGKTNNYGYTF
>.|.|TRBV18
CASSAQPNLGIDTQYF
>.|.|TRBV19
CASSVLGGDGYTF
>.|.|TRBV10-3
CAISLQSEGSPSHEQYF
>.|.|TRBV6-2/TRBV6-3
CASSFQVQPQHF
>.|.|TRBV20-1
CSASSRAGNTIYF
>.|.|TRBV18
CASSPPSTTETQYF
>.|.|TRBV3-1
CASSSHSGIVSNEQFF
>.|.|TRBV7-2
CASSLDNFSNQPQHF
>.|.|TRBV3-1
CASRPEGFVETQYF
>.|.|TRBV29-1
CSVARTAYEQYF
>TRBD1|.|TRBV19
CASSTGQGLSEQYF
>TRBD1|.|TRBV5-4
CASSLETGGTEAFF
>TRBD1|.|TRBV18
CASSTGGLGQPQHF
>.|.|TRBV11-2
CASSALRVGFGETQYF
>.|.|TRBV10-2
CASSEFLGLGTGELFF
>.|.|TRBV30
CAWTTGLGETQYF
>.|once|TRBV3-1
CASSQISTNYGYTF
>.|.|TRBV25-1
CASVGGEETQYF
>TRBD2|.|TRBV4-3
CASSQDAPGLAGQGETQYF
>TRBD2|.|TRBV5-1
CASTISLGGGGNEQFF
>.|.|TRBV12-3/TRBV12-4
CASSFRALGEKLFF
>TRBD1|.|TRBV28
CASSPYGQGRETQYF
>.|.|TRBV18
CASSPQGSEAFF
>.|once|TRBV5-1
CASSPQDLQGETQYF